This TCR beta chain originates from a study of lymphopenia after photon versus proton radiotherapy (dated by TCRdb to about 2019). Turning to the overall study: The study compared the immunological effects of photon versus proton radiation therapy in patients with gastrointestinal tumors who developed high-grade lymphopenia. The 15 to 25 patients in the cohort had gastrointestinal tumors, were treated with either photon or proton therapy, and subsequently developed lymphopenia. The study aimed to characterize how the two radiation modalities differ in their impact on the immune system. Overall study results and their limits: After the lymphocyte count nadir, repertoires from photon-treated patients showed oligoclonal expansion, particularly of CD8+ Temra cells, and this expansion drove the decline in diversity. During treatment, patients who received proton therapy stayed relatively stable, whereas patients who received photon therapy lost naive T cells and TCR diversity and gained effector/memory populations. Among patients across the cohort who died, overall survival time showed an inverse correlation with a larger post-nadir drop in TCR diversity. The survival association was examined only in patients who died, and the authors described better survival with proton therapy as a possibility, not as a demonstrated result.

In regard to this clone: Its antigen is currently not known. No clone much larger than this one lies a single base away; base qualities are absent.

Trimming costs V 2 bases and J 2 bases, and their ends lie 9 bases apart. There are 14 amino acids in the CDR3, from cysteine to phenylalanine inclusive. This entry keeps only the CDR3 DNA: 42 bases, framed from base 1. Based on the germline V gene, the CDR1 and CDR2 sequences are KGHSH and LQKENI. Libraries came from the immunoSEQ multiplex PCR assay. T cell repertoires were profiled with deep sequencing of rearranged TCR beta loci together with multiparametric flow cytometry. The table comes from immuneACCESS by way of TCRdb, which keeps in-frame sequences with V and J called. Part of the clones is missing from these tables; in studies checked, under half for an unresolved V gene and the rest for unknown reasons. This sample lists 10,000 to 15,000 clones; 88% were detected once. The leading ten clones occupy 3.5% of the sample.

The source is a man aged 60-69 years with pancreatic cancer. Sequencing was performed on peripheral blood, taken from a patient treated with photon-based radiotherapy. The chain couples TRBV18 to TRBJ1-2; a confident D gene designation cannot be given. In nucleotides, the sequence is TGTGCCAGCTCACCAGGAAGGTCGAACTATGGCTACACCTTC. This yields the protein CASSPGRSNYGYTF.